This entry describes one T cell receptor (beta chain). Antigen unknown. Per the germline V gene, CDR1 is KGHSH and CDR2 is LQKENI. V lost 3 bases and J lost 0, with 14 bases in between. The CDR3 length is 16 residues. The sample belongs to a study of shared clonotypes between healthy human individuals. The repertoire was sequenced with immunoSEQ multiplex PCR; TCRdb's copy has only in-frame clones and lacks some. The sample has about 1.1 million clones; roughly 80% are singletons. Findings of the study overall: With several donors compared, approximately 5.5% of naive CD4 clonotypes were shared.

Sequencing used memory CD4+ T cells from PBMCs. Subset specified: CD45RA-negative fraction. V gene TRBV18 combines with J gene TRBJ1-1; D gene ambiguous. The source is a young man in good health. Some clones in this sample may be carry-over from other donors' samples. The CDR3 DNA sequence: TGTGCCAGCTCACCGGGGTGGGGAGCCTTGAACACTGAAGCTTTCTTT. Its translation is CASSPGWGALNTEAFF. Using reference TRBV18 and TRBJ1-1 for the parts outside the CDR3, the full variable domain is NAGVMQNPRHLVRRRGQEARLRCSPMKGHSHVYWYRQLPEEGLKFMVYLQKENIIDESGMPKERFSAEFPKEGPSILRIQQVVRGDSAAYFCASSPGWGALNTEAFFGQGTRLTVV.